A selection of T cell receptor beta chains follows, all from one sample in a study of shared clonotypes between healthy human individuals. Produced via immunoSEQ multiplex PCR; TCRdb's table is partial and in-frame only. The sample holds under 2,500,000 clones, 95% seen once. Sequenced: naive CD4+ T cells sorted from blood. The receptor source for this set is a man between 18 and 35 years old in good health. Both conserved end residues are part of each CDR3. A D gene is named only where the DNA matches it firmly. Expanded clones get a size class; other rows say once, few or many, or leave the size out.

. | TRBJ2-3 | TRBV19 | . | CASRVSGATDTQYF | TGTGCCAGTAGGGTATCAGGGGCCACAGATACGCAGTATTTT
TRBD1 | TRBJ2-5 | TRBV27 | . | CASSLRGQGQGRETQYF | TGTGCCAGCAGTTTAAGGGGACAGGGGCAGGGTAGGGAGACCCAGTACTTC
. | TRBJ2-7 | TRBV27 | once | CASSSPASGAYEQYF | TGTGCCAGCAGTTCGCCGGCCTCCGGGGCGTACGAGCAGTACTTC
TRBD1 | TRBJ2-1 | TRBV14 | . | CASQKTGAYNEQFF | TGTGCCAGTCAAAAAACAGGGGCCTACAATGAGCAGTTCTTC
. | TRBJ2-7 | TRBV11-2 | . | CASSLDRSSYEQYF | TGTGCCAGCAGCTTAGACCGAAGCTCCTACGAGCAGTACTTC
TRBD2 | TRBJ2-1 | TRBV6-6 | . | CASSLGLAGLNEQFF | TGTGCCAGCAGTTTGGGACTAGCGGGACTCAATGAGCAGTTCTTC
TRBD1 | TRBJ2-7 | TRBV18 | once | CASSLTGASTSYEQYF | TGTGCCAGCTCACTGACAGGGGCGTCAACCTCCTACGAGCAGTACTTC
. | TRBJ1-2 | TRBV5-4 | . | CASSLGGIGNYGYTF | TGTGCCAGCAGCTTGGGAGGGATAGGTAACTATGGCTACACCTTC
. | TRBJ2-1 | TRBV4-3 | . | CASSQMRTSFNEQFF | TGCGCCAGCAGCCAGATGAGGACTTCGTTCAATGAGCAGTTCTTC
TRBD2 | TRBJ2-7 | TRBV13 | . | CASSLPSGRSYEQYF | TGTGCCAGCAGCCTACCTAGCGGGAGGTCTTACGAGCAGTACTTC
TRBD1 | TRBJ1-6 | TRBV6-6 | . | CASSYSRDRDSPLHF | TGTGCCAGCAGTTACTCTCGGGACAGAGATTCACCCCTCCACTTT
. | TRBJ2-5 | TRBV4-1 | . | CASSQAGNQETQYF | TGCGCCAGCAGCCAAGCAGGGAATCAAGAGACCCAGTACTTC
TRBD1 | TRBJ1-1 | TRBV18 | . | CASSLRTGGNTEAFF | TGTGCCAGCTCACTCAGGACAGGGGGAAACACTGAAGCTTTCTTT
. | TRBJ2-7 | TRBV10-2 | . | CASSDGNRYEQYF | TGCGCCAGCAGTGACGGGAATCGCTACGAGCAGTACTTC
. | TRBJ2-2 | TRBV5-1 | . | CASSLAGLRELFF | TGCGCCAGCAGCTTGGCGGGGCTACGGGAGCTGTTTTTT
. | TRBJ1-4 | TRBV6-5 | . | CASSYWGGSNEKLFF | TGTGCCAGCAGTTACTGGGGGGGGTCTAATGAAAAACTGTTTTTT
TRBD2 | TRBJ2-2 | TRBV6-1 | once | CASIFGLANTGELFF | TGTGCCAGCATTTTCGGACTAGCGAACACCGGGGAGCTGTTTTTT
TRBD2 | TRBJ2-5 | TRBV7-2 | . | CASSRAGPQETQYF | TGTGCCAGCAGCCGAGCGGGGCCCCAAGAGACCCAGTACTTC
. | TRBJ1-5 | TRBV7-9 | . | CASSLGGGNQPQHF | TGTGCCAGCAGCTTAGGAGGGGGCAATCAGCCCCAGCATTTT
TRBD1 | TRBJ2-3 | TRBV19 | . | CASKDRDRRTDTQYF | TGTGCCAGTAAAGACCGGGACAGGCGCACAGATACGCAGTATTTT
. | TRBJ2-7 | TRBV28 | . | CASSSSYEQYF | TGTGCCAGCAGTAGCTCCTACGAGCAGTACTTC
. | TRBJ2-5 | TRBV5-1 | . | CASSRDGSYQETQYF | TGCGCCAGCAGCCGGGACGGATCTTACCAAGAGACCCAGTACTTC
TRBD2 | TRBJ2-7 | TRBV5-1 | . | CASSSGGRYEQYF | TGCGCCAGCAGCTCGGGGGGGCGATACGAGCAGTACTTC
TRBD2 | TRBJ2-1 | TRBV7-2 | once | CASSFSGLATHNEQFF | TGTGCCAGCAGCTTCTCTGGACTAGCGACTCACAATGAGCAGTTCTTC
. | TRBJ2-2 | TRBV5-1 | . | CASSPAANTGELFF | TGCGCCAGCAGCCCGGCTGCCAACACCGGGGAGCTGTTTTTT
TRBD1 | TRBJ1-1 | TRBV10-3 | . | CATYKTGETNTEAFF | TGTGCCACTTATAAGACAGGGGAGACGAACACTGAAGCTTTCTTT
. | TRBJ1-6 | TRBV5-1 | . | CASSLGGDSPLHF | TGCGCCAGCAGCCTTGGGGGGGATTCACCCCTCCACTTT
. | TRBJ1-5 | TRBV2 | . | CASTLGNQPQHF | TGTGCCAGCACCCTAGGGAATCAGCCCCAGCATTTT
. | TRBJ1-6 | TRBV6-5 | . | CASSSDRSSYNSPLHF | TGTGCCAGCAGTTCGGACCGAAGCTCCTATAATTCACCCCTCCACTTT
. | TRBJ2-7 | TRBV10-3 | . | CAISVQGGGDEQYF | TGTGCCATCAGTGTCCAGGGGGGTGGAGACGAGCAGTACTTC
. | TRBJ1-5 | TRBV4-1 | . | CASSQGRSPSQPQHF | TGCGCCAGCAGCCAAGGGAGATCCCCATCTCAGCCCCAGCATTTT
. | TRBJ2-7 | TRBV11-2 | . | CASSDLFSYEQYF | TGTGCCAGCAGCGACCTTTTCTCCTACGAGCAGTACTTC
TRBD1 | TRBJ2-7 | TRBV6-6 | . | CASSYGQGTYYEQYF | TGTGCCAGCAGTTACGGACAGGGGACTTACTACGAGCAGTACTTC
. | TRBJ1-5 | TRBV30 | . | CAWNDRDQPQHF | TGTGCCTGGAATGATCGGGATCAGCCCCAGCATTTT
. | TRBJ2-1 | TRBV6-1 | . | CASSDQRVSPGNEQFF | TGTGCCAGCAGTGACCAACGGGTCTCTCCCGGGAATGAGCAGTTCTTC
. | TRBJ1-1 | TRBV5-1 | . | CASSLGGGMNTEAFF | TGCGCCAGCAGCTTGGGTGGGGGCATGAACACTGAAGCTTTCTTT
. | TRBJ2-3 | TRBV5-1 | . | CASSLALSGVTDTQYF | TGCGCCAGCAGCTTGGCTCTGTCGGGGGTCACAGATACGCAGTATTTT
. | TRBJ2-3 | TRBV7-3 | . | CASSLRARQERTQYF | TGTGCCAGCAGCTTAAGGGCGAGACAGGAAAGAACGCAGTATTTT
. | TRBJ2-1 | TRBV7-8 | . | CASSRARGYEQFF | TGTGCCAGCAGCCGGGCCCGGGGGTATGAGCAGTTCTTC
. | TRBJ2-7 | TRBV10-3 | . | CAIRVGVSAYEQYF | TGTGCCATCAGGGTCGGGGTTTCAGCCTACGAGCAGTACTTC
. | TRBJ2-5 | TRBV28 | . | CATRTQETQYF | TGTGCCACCAGGACTCAGGAGACCCAGTACTTC
TRBD1 | TRBJ2-7 | TRBV2 | . | CASSEGGQNEQYF | TGTGCCAGCAGTGAAGGGGGACAGAACGAGCAGTACTTC
. | TRBJ2-5 | TRBV7-9 | . | CASSPGFGGETQYF | TGTGCCAGCAGCCCCGGGTTCGGGGGAGAGACCCAGTACTTC
. | TRBJ1-6 | TRBV4-3 | . | CASRPGLQNSPLHF | TGCGCCAGCAGACCGGGACTGCAAAATTCACCCCTCCACTTT
. | TRBJ2-1 | TRBV2 | . | CASGGTYNEQFF | TGTGCCAGCGGGGGGACCTACAATGAGCAGTTCTTC